Following are 26 T cell receptor beta chains from one sample sequenced in a study of patients and donors after allogeneic stem cell transplantation. From the RT-PCR reads, TCRdb called clonotypes with MiXCR, one entry per CDR3 protein. In the table there are roughly 150,000 distinct CDR3 sequences, 24% of which are singletons. Sequencing input: blood, either unsorted or a sorted T cell fraction (not recorded which). These receptors were obtained from a human donor who was either an allogeneic HSCT recipient or a stem cell or donor lymphocyte infusion donor (not recorded which). It is not recorded whose cells these are; they may come from a transplant donor.

This sequence joins TRBV27 and TRBJ1-2; D perhaps matches TRBD1 (6 bases). The ends were cut back, 3 bases at V and 8 bases at J, with 22 bases in the middle. In germline, CDR1 is MNHEY, CDR2 SMNVEV (reference sequence). CDR3 length: 16 amino acids. CDR3 coding DNA: TGTGCCAGCAGTTTCGCGGGACACCCTACTTCGGAGGGCTACACCTTC. Its protein product is CASSFAGHPTSEGYTF.

This clonotype was seen many times. The chain employs TRBV12-3 or TRBV12-4 and TRBJ1-1; D is unclear. With 5 bases removed from V and 3 bases from J, the gap between germline ends came to 16 bases. The CDR3 runs to 15 residues. The CDR3 nucleotides are TGTGCCAGCAGTCTAAGGAGAGTGAGGTACACTGAAGCTTTCTTT. Encoded protein: CASSLRRVRYTEAFF.

This clonotype was observed a handful of times. This chain links TRBV7-2 with TRBJ1-2; 7 positions agree with TRBD1. The CDR3 sequence is 16 residues long. V lost 1 base to trimming and J lost 4 bases; unmatched junction nucleotides: 9. Germline CDR1 reads SGHTA; CDR2 reads FQGNSA. In nucleotides, the CDR3 is TGTGCCAGCAGCTTAGGGGACAGAAATTTCGCCTATGGCTACACCTTC. It yields the protein CASSLGDRNFAYGYTF.

This clonotype was seen many times. The J gene is TRBJ1-6, the V gene TRBV12-3 or TRBV12-4; D gene uncertain. V lost 3 bases and J lost 8, with 5 bases in between. The CDR3 length is 12 residues. The CDR3 loop is CASSFADSPLHF. The CDR3 DNA sequence: TGTGCCAGCAGTTTCGCTGATTCACCCCTCCACTTT.

The CDR3, as DNA: TGTGCCATGTCGGAGGGGACATCCCGCCAAGAGACCCAGTACTTC. It translates to CAMSEGTSRQETQYF. The genes are TRBV10-3 and TRBJ2-5; D may correspond to TRBD1 or TRBD2 (6 bases each). The V and J ends lost 9 bases and 1 base respectively, with 18 bases between them. CDR3 length equals 15 residues. From germline, CDR1 is ENHRY and CDR2 SYGVKD.

The chain has TRBV2 and TRBJ1-4, with D perhaps TRBD1 (5 bases). With 6 bases removed from V and 2 bases from J, the gap between germline ends came to 16 bases. This CDR3 is built from 16 residues. The germline CDR1 and CDR2 sequences are SNHLY and FYNNEI. CDR3 in DNA: TGTGCCAGCAGCGCCAAATCCTGGGGGACTAATGAAAAACTGTTTTTT. It yields the protein CASSAKSWGTNEKLFF.

This clonotype was seen only a few times. The chain combines TRBV3-1 with TRBJ1-5; D not certain. Germline values: CDR1 LGHDT, CDR2 YNNKEL (reference sequence). V was shortened by 8 bases and J by 2 bases, with 13 bases between the two germline ends. This CDR3 has 14 amino acids. CDR3 loop: CASDLPGGNQPQHF. CDR3 coding DNA: TGTGCCAGCGACTTACCTGGGGGCAATCAGCCCCAGCATTTT.

The chain links TRBV18 to TRBJ1-1; 7 positions match TRBD1. Germline CDR1 and CDR2: KGHSH and LQKENI. V dropped 5 bases and J dropped 7; count of bases not matched to a gene: 7. This CDR3 spans 13 amino acids. DNA for the CDR3: TGTGCCAGCTCATGGAGAAGGGGGCGTGAAGCTTTCTTT. Encoded protein: CASSWRRGREAFF.

The chain uses TRBV6-5 and TRBJ2-3; D tentatively fits TRBD1 or TRBD2 (5 bases each). This CDR3 contains 12 residues. Trimming removed 8 bases from V and 0 bases from J, with 6 bases in between. Germline assignment: CDR1 MNHEY and CDR2 SVGAGI. CDR3: CASGDSTDTQYF. CDR3 DNA: TGTGCCAGCGGGGACAGCACAGATACGCAGTATTTT.

This chain uses TRBV19 with TRBJ1-3; tentatively, D is TRBD1 (6 bases). V was pared by 3 bases and J by 1 base, with 10 bases between. Germline V gene lookup returns CDR1 LNHDA and CDR2 SQIVND (reference sequence). The CDR3 is 15 residues long. The CDR3 DNA reads as TGTGCCAGTAGTATCGCGGGGGCTTCTGGAAACACCATATATTTT. Translated, it gives CASSIAGASGNTIYF.

The rearrangement uses TRBV20-1 and TRBJ2-7; possibly TRBD2 for D (6 bases). The germline V gene encodes CDR1 DFQATT and CDR2 SNEGSKA (reference sequence). Trimming stripped 0 bases from V and 6 bases from J, with 21 bases between. The CDR3 is 16 amino acids. In DNA form, the CDR3 reads TGCAGTGCTAGAGATGAGACGGCCCGGGAGCTACGCGAGCAGTACTTC. The encoded protein is CSARDETARELREQYF.

This clonotype came up many times. The chain combines TRBV20-1 with TRBJ2-2; 8 nucleotides agree with TRBD1. From germline, CDR1 is DFQATT and CDR2 SNEGSKA (reference sequence). J lost 2 bases, V lost 1 base, and 0 bases had no gene match. This CDR3 comprises 14 residues. The CDR3 region is CSARAGGNTGELFF. The CDR3, as DNA: TGCAGTGCTAGAGCAGGGGGCAACACCGGGGAGCTGTTTTTT.

This clonotype was detected only a few times. The rearrangement links TRBV24-1 to TRBJ1-1; D is perhaps TRBD1 (5 bases). Germline values: CDR1 KGHDR, CDR2 SFDVKD. The CDR3 has 15 amino acids. V was trimmed by 5 bases and J by 0 bases, leaving 12 bases between them. DNA for the CDR3: TGTGCCACCAGTGGGAGCGGGGACCTGAACACTGAAGCTTTCTTT. As protein: CATSGSGDLNTEAFF.

This clonotype was observed a handful of times. The chain carries TRBV25-1 and TRBJ2-7, with unresolved D. CDR3 length: 10 residues. Germline values: CDR1 MGHDK, CDR2 SYGVNS. V lost 5 bases and J 4 bases, leaving 3 bases between the germline ends. In DNA, the CDR3 is TGTGCCAGCAGTCATTACGAGCAGTACTTC. It translates to CASSHYEQYF.

This clonotype has at least ten counts. This chain uses TRBV20-1 with TRBJ1-1; D gene ambiguous. Per the germline V gene, CDR1 is DFQATT and CDR2 is SNEGSKA (reference sequence). Trimming removed 0 bases at V and 1 base at J, with 6 bases between. The CDR3 contains 13 residues. The CDR3: CSAREQPNTEAFF. The CDR3 coding sequence is TGCAGTGCTAGAGAACAGCCGAACACTGAAGCTTTCTTT.

The genes are TRBV7-2 and TRBJ1-6; D is possibly TRBD1 (6 bases). CDR3 length: 12 residues. Trimming removed 8 bases from V and 8 bases from J, with 10 bases in between. The V gene's germline CDR1 is SGHTA and CDR2 FQGNSA. CDR3 coding DNA: TGTGCCAGCCATAAGGGGGATTCACCCCTCCACTTT. Protein sequence: CASHKGDSPLHF.

The chain carries TRBV6-6 and TRBJ2-5, with 10 bases matching TRBD2. The CDR3 runs 14 residues. After removal of 6 bases from V and 5 bases from J, the junction contained 6 bases not matched to a gene. Germline V gives CDR1 MNHNY, CDR2 SVGAGI (reference sequence). The CDR3 coding sequence is TGTGCCAGCAGCCAATCGACTAGCGGGGAGACCCAGTACTTC. Translated, it gives CASSQSTSGETQYF.

This clonotype was counted a few times. The chain is built from TRBV9 and TRBJ2-5; no reliable D call. The ends were cut back, 4 bases at V and 2 bases at J, with 15 bases in the middle. The CDR3 runs to 15 residues. CDR1 and CDR2 (germline): SGDLS, YYNGEE. The CDR3 DNA reads as TGTGCCAGCAGCACTCCCGGTGGCTCACAAGAGACCCAGTACTTC. Encoded protein: CASSTPGGSQETQYF.

The chain employs TRBV5-6 and TRBJ2-1, with no clear D. CDR1 is SGHDT, CDR2 YYEEEE, per germline. V shed 0 bases and J shed 3 bases, with 10 bases lying between them. The CDR3 is 15 residues long. The CDR3 region is CASSLGPLVYNEQFF. The CDR3 bases are TGTGCCAGCAGCTTGGGACCCCTGGTCTACAATGAGCAGTTCTTC.

The V call is TRBV4-2, the J call TRBJ2-1; D ambiguous. The germline V and J ends were trimmed by 1 base and 7 bases, with 11 bases remaining between them. Germline loops: CDR1 LGHNA, CDR2 YNFKEQ. The CDR3 contains 14 residues. The CDR3, as DNA: TGTGCCAGCAGCCAAGGAAGTATGGGAAATGAGCAGTTCTTC. It translates to CASSQGSMGNEQFF.

This clonotype was recorded a few times. The chain uses TRBV12-3 or TRBV12-4 and TRBJ1-4; 7 nucleotides match TRBD1. The CDR3 contains 14 residues. Trimming removed 6 bases from V and 5 bases from J; junction bases left unmatched: 6. The CDR3 loop reads CASRGTVGNEKLFF. CDR3 DNA sequence: TGTGCCAGCAGGGGGACAGTCGGGAATGAAAAACTGTTTTTT.

This clonotype was detected ten times or more. The V call is TRBV7-2, the J call TRBJ1-5, with D unresolved. V lost 4 bases, J lost 3 bases, and 7 bases lay in between. Germline assignment: CDR1 SGHTA and CDR2 FQGNSA. The CDR3 is 13 amino acids. The CDR3 loop reads CASSSIHNQPQHF. As DNA, the CDR3 is TGTGCCAGCAGCTCGATACACAATCAGCCCCAGCATTTT.

This clonotype was recorded many times. The chain is built from TRBV5-1 and TRBJ1-4; the D is unclear. The CDR3 covers 14 residues. Germline CDR1 is SGHRS and CDR2 is YFSETQ. V lost 1 base, J lost 8 bases, and 12 bases lay in between. The CDR3 is CASSLYQTSEKLFF. The CDR3 nucleotides read TGCGCCAGCAGCTTGTATCAGACGAGCGAAAAACTGTTTTTT.

Only a few counts were recorded for this clonotype. The V and J genes are TRBV6-6 and TRBJ1-1; D not resolved. Germline-derived CDR1 and CDR2 are MNHNY and SVGAGI (reference sequence). There are 15 residues in the CDR3. Trimming left V 5 bases short and J 3 bases short, with 16 bases between. The CDR3 coding sequence is TGTGCCAGCAGTCTTTTGGAGGCGAGGTACACTGAAGCTTTCTTT. This encodes CASSLLEARYTEAFF.

This clonotype has only a few counts. This rearrangement joins TRBV7-9 to TRBJ1-4, with D uncertain. The germline V and J ends were trimmed by 5 bases and 0 bases, with 16 bases remaining between them. The CDR3 length is 17 residues. Germline V gene sequence: CDR1 SEHNR, CDR2 FQNEAQ (reference sequence). Here the CDR3 DNA reads TGTGCCAGCAGCCACGGACGGGTTTACGCAACTAATGAAAAACTGTTTTTT. It codes for CASSHGRVYATNEKLFF.

The rearrangement links TRBV5-1 to TRBJ2-3, with D unresolved. Trimming took 0 bases from V and 0 from J, leaving 8 bases between them. CDR3 length equals 15 residues. The germline V gene has CDR1 SGHRS and CDR2 YFSETQ. The CDR3 region is CASSLGPVSTDTQYF. In DNA, the CDR3 is TGCGCCAGCAGCTTGGGTCCAGTGAGCACAGATACGCAGTATTTT.